The clone carrying this T cell receptor (beta chain) was seen only a few times. Its cognate antigen is unknown. PCR amplification relied on 60 Vbeta primers (plus 13 Jbeta primers). Assay: immunoSEQ multiplex PCR; the TCRdb copy retains only in-frame clones and omits some. The repertoire has some 160,000 clones, around 73% of them found once; the top ten carry under 5.5%. These donors, healthy bone marrow donors, were studied. This sample stems from a study of cytomegalovirus exposure and HLA in healthy donors. Study background: Tens of millions of unique TCRs from HLA-typed donors made up an early data release. Whole-study findings and limits: As a later analysis revealed, most CMV-associated TCR beta chains appeared HLA-restricted. Later analysis found that TCR beta chains associated with HLA were more clonally expanded than other, equally common chains.

Germline trimming cut 6 bases from V and 6 bases from J; bases unmatched to any gene: 10. CDR3 length: 14 amino acids. The germline gives CDR1 MNHNS, CDR2 SASEGT. The clonotype comes from a woman aged 18-29 years in good health and CMV-seropositive. The chain joins TRBV6-1 to TRBJ2-7, with 8 bases identical to TRBD1. The sequencing sample was made of PBMCs. The CDR3 protein is CASSPTGTGGEQYF. The CDR3 DNA reads as TGTGCCAGCAGCCCCACCGGGACAGGAGGCGAGCAGTACTTC.